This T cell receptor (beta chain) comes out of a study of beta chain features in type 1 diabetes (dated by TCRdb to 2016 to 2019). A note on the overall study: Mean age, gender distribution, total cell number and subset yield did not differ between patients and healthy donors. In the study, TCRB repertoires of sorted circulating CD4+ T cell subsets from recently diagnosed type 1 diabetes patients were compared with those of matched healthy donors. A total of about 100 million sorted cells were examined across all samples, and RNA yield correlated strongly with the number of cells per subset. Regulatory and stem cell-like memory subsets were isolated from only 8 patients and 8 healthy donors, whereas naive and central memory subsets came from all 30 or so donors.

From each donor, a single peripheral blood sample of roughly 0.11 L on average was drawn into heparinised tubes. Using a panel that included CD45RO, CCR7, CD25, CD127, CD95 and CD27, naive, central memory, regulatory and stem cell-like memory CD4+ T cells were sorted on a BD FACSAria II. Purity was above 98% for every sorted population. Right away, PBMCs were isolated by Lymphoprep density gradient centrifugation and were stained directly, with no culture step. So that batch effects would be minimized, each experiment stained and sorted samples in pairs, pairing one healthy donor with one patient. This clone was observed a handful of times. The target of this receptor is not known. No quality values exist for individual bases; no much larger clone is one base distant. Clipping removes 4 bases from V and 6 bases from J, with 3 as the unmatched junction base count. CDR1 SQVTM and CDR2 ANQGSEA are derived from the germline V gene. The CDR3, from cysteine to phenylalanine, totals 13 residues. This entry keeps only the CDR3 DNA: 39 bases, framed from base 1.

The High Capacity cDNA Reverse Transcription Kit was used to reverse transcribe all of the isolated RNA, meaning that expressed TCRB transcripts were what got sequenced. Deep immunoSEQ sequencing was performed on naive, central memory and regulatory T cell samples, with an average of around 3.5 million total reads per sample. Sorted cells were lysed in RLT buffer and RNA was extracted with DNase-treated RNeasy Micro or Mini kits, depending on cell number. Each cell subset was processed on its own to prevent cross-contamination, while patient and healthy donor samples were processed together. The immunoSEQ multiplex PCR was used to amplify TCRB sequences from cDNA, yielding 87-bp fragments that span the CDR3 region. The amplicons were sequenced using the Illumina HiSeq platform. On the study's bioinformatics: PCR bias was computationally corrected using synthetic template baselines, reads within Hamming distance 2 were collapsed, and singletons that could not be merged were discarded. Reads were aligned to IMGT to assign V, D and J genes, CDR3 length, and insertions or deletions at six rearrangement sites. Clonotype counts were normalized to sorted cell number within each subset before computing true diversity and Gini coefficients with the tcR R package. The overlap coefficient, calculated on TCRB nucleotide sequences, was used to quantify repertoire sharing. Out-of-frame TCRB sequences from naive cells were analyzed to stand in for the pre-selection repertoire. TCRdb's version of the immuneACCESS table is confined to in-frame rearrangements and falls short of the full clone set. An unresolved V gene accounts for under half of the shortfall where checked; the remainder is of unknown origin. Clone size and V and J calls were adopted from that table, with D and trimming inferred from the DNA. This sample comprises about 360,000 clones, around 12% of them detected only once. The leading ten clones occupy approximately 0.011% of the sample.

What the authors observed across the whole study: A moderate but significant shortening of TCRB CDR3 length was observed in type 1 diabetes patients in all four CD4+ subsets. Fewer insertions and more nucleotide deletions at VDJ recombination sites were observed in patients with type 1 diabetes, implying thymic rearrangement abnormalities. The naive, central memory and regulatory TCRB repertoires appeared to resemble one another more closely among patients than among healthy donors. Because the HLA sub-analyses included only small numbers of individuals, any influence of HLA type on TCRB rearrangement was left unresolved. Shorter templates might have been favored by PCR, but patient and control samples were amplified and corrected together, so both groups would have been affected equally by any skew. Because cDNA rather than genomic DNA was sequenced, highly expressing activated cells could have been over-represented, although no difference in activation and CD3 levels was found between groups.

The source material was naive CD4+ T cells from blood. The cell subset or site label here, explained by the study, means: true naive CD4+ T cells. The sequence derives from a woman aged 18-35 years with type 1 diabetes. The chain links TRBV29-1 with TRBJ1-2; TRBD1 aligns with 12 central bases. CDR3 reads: CSVGDRGLNGYTF. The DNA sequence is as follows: TGCAGCGTTGGGGACAGGGGGCTTAATGGCTACACCTTC.